This TCR beta chain was identified in a study of cytomegalovirus exposure and HLA in healthy donors. Use of 60 Vbeta and 13 Jbeta primers characterized the PCR. Original methodology: Around 11 million shared chains were among about 80 million unique TCR beta chains counted in a later analysis. The assay was immunoSEQ multiplex PCR, and TCRdb's table has in-frame clones only and misses some. The D gene and trimming were derived from the DNA, and the V and J assignments and clone size from that table. The sample has some 170,000 clones, about three quarters seen once. In the case of this clone: Its antigen is as yet unknown.

The V and J ends lost 5 bases and 0 bases, in that order; junction bases with no gene match: 6. This CDR3 region has 15 residues. Germline V gene sequence: CDR1 MNHEY, CDR2 SVGAGI. The study, taken as a whole, reports: Most subjects' HLA-A and HLA-B alleles were reportedly predicted from TCR beta sequences.

The receptor was derived from a man aged 35 to 55 in good health and CMV-seropositive. The chain combines TRBV6-5 with TRBJ1-1; TRBD1 matches 7 bases. Source material: PBMCs. CDR3 sequence: CASSGRTGVNTEAFF. The CDR3 nucleotides are TGTGCCAGCAGTGGGCGGACAGGAGTGAACACTGAAGCTTTCTTT.